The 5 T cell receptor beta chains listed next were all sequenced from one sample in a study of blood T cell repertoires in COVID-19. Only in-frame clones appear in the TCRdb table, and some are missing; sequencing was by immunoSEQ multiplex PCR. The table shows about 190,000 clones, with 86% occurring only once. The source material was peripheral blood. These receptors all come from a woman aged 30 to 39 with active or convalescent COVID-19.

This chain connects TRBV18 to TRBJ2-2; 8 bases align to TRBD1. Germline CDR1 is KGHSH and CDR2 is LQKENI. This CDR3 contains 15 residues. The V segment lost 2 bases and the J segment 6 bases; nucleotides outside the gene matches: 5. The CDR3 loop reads CASSPGLQGAGELFF. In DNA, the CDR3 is TGTGCCAGCTCACCAGGTCTACAGGGGGCCGGGGAGCTGTTTTTT.

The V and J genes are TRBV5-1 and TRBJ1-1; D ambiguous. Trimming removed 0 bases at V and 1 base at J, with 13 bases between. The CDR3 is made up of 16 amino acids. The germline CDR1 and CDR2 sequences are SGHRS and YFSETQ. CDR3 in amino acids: CASSLELTARNTEAFF. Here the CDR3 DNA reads TGCGCCAGCAGCTTGGAATTAACAGCCCGGAACACTGAAGCTTTCTTT. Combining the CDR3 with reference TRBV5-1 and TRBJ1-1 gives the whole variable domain KAGVTQTPRYLIKTRGQQVTLSCSPISGHRSVSWYQQTPGQGLQFLFEYFSETQRNKGNFPGRFSGRQFSNSRSEMNVSTLELGDSALYLCASSLELTARNTEAFFGQGTRLTVV.

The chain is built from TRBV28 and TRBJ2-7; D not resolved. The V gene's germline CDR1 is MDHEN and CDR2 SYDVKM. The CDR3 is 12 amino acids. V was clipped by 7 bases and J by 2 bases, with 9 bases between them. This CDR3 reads CASKAGTYEQYF. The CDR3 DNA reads TGTGCCAGCAAAGCAGGCACCTACGAGCAGTACTTC.

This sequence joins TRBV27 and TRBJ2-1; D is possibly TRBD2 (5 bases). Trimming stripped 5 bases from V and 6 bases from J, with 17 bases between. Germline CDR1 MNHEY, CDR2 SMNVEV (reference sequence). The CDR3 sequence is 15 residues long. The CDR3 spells CASSLLGLETNEQFF. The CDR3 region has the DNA TGTGCCAGCAGTCTACTAGGCTTAGAGACCAATGAGCAGTTCTTC.

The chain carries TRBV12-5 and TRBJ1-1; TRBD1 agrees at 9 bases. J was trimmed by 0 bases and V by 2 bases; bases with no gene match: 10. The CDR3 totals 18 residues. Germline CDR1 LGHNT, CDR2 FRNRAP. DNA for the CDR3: TGTGCTAGTGGTTTGACCCGGGACAGGGAGATCATGAACACTGAAGCTTTCTTT. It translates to CASGLTRDREIMNTEAFF.